Below are 13 T cell receptor beta chains sequenced from a single sample in a study of beta chain features in type 1 diabetes (dated by TCRdb to the late 2010s). Study-level results and caveats: Type 1 diabetes patients showed a moderate but significant shortening of TCRB CDR3 length in all four CD4+ subsets.

Library construction relied on the immunoSEQ multiplex PCR assay. All of the isolated RNA was reverse transcribed with the High Capacity cDNA Reverse Transcription Kit, so expressed TCRB transcripts were sequenced. TCRdb took this table from immuneACCESS and kept in-frame rearrangements with V and J called. Such tables lack part of the clones; where checked against another copy, unresolved V genes explain under half of the gap, and the rest is unexplained. The sample records about 22,000 clones, roughly 56% of which are singletons. The ten biggest clones cover around 0.4% of the sample. For these TCRs, the target antigens are not known. The sample taken for sequencing was stem cell memory CD4+ T cells from blood. This specimen's cell subset or site label, per the study, means: stem cell-like memory CD4+ T cells. The receptors originated from a man aged 18 to 30 with type 1 diabetes.

This clone has more than one count but fewer than ten. The chain links TRBV15 to TRBJ2-1; TRBD2 matches 7 bases. The germline V gene has CDR1 LNHNV and CDR2 YYDKDF (reference sequence). This CDR3 has 16 amino acids. With V trimmed by 0 bases and J by 1 base, 3 bases remained unmatched. The CDR3 loop reads CATSREGDYSYNEQFF. CDR3 bases: TGTGCCACCAGCAGAGAAGGGGACTATTCCTACAATGAGCAGTTCTTC. Full variable domain (rest looked up from reference TRBV15 and TRBJ2-1): DAMVIQNPRYQVTQFGKPVTLSCSQTLNHNVMYWYQQKSSQAPKLLFHYYDKDFNNEADTPDNFQSRRPNTSFCFLDIRSPGLGDTAMYLCATSREGDYSYNEQFFGPGTRLTVL.

This clone turned up a few times. The V call is TRBV18, the J call TRBJ1-2, with D unclear. Germline lookup yields CDR1 KGHSH and CDR2 LQKENI. The V gene lost 2 bases and the J gene lost 5 bases, with 15 bases spanning the gap. The CDR3 covers 15 residues. CDR3 amino acids: CASSPREEVGYGYTF. The CDR3 DNA reads as TGTGCCAGCTCACCAAGGGAGGAAGTGGGGTATGGCTACACCTTC.

The rearrangement links TRBV6-1 to TRBJ1-3; no definite D call. Trimming removed 2 bases at V and 4 bases at J, with 9 bases between. Germline CDR1 MNHNS, CDR2 SASEGT. CDR3 length: 14 amino acids. The chain's CDR3 is CASSENLVGNTIYF. CDR3 sequence (DNA): TGTGCCAGCAGTGAAAATCTCGTAGGAAACACCATATATTTT.

The chain uses TRBV11-2 and TRBJ2-1, with D uncertain. The length of the CDR3 is 13 residues. Trimming removed 1 base at V and 10 bases at J, with 11 bases between. The germline V gene has CDR1 SGHAT and CDR2 FQNNGV. CDR3 protein: CASSLAIREEQFF. The CDR3 region has the DNA TGTGCCAGCAGCTTAGCCATTAGAGAGGAGCAGTTCTTC.

This chain links TRBV19 with TRBJ1-5; 7 positions match TRBD1. V gave up 6 bases and J gave up 7 bases; unmatched junction bases: 9. The germline V gene has CDR1 LNHDA and CDR2 SQIVND (reference sequence). The CDR3 is 14 amino acids. The CDR3 sequence: CASSKSQGNQPQHF. The DNA for the CDR3 is TGTGCCAGTAGCAAGTCACAGGGGAACCAGCCCCAGCATTTT.

The V and J genes are TRBV18 and TRBJ2-4; D is perhaps TRBD2 (5 bases). From germline, CDR1 is KGHSH and CDR2 LQKENI. V gave up 4 bases and J gave up 2 bases, with 12 bases separating them. The CDR3 is made up of 15 amino acids. The CDR3 spells CASSRFADSKNIQYF. The CDR3 DNA reads TGTGCCAGCTCACGCTTTGCGGACTCCAAAAACATTCAGTACTTC.

V gene TRBV28 combines with J gene TRBJ2-6, with 8 bases aligning to TRBD1. The CDR3 runs 15 residues. Germline V lookup: CDR1 MDHEN, CDR2 SYDVKM. V trimming: 5 bases; J trimming: 1 base; junction bases outside the gene matches: 1. Here the CDR3 reads CASSQGASGANVLTF. The CDR3 DNA sequence: TGTGCCAGCAGTCAGGGGGCATCTGGGGCCAACGTCCTGACTTTC.

This clone was counted a single time. The genes are TRBV5-1 and TRBJ2-5, with D maybe TRBD1 (7 bases). Germline CDR1 SGHRS, CDR2 YFSETQ. The V gene lost 0 bases and the J gene lost 3 bases, with 21 bases spanning the gap. This CDR3 spans 18 amino acids. This chain's CDR3 is CASSLGRQGLLIEETQYF. For the CDR3, the DNA is TGCGCCAGCAGCTTGGGACGACAGGGACTGTTAATCGAAGAGACCCAGTACTTC. The whole variable domain, filled in from reference TRBV5-1 and TRBJ2-5, reads KAGVTQTPRYLIKTRGQQVTLSCSPISGHRSVSWYQQTPGQGLQFLFEYFSETQRNKGNFPGRFSGRQFSNSRSEMNVSTLELGDSALYLCASSLGRQGLLIEETQYFGPGTRLLVL.

There are a few counts of this clone. The chain employs TRBV4-3 and TRBJ2-7, with D perhaps TRBD2 (7 bases). In germline, CDR1 is LGHNA, CDR2 YSLEER. V shed 0 bases and J shed 5 bases, with 20 bases lying between them. The CDR3 covers 17 residues. CDR3 DNA: TGCGCCAGCAGCCAAGATCCCCGGGTTGGGGGGGCCAACGAGCAGTACTTC. It yields the protein CASSQDPRVGGANEQYF.

This clone was detected only a few times. J is TRBJ2-3 and V is TRBV4-1, with TRBD2 matching 9 bases. Losses at the gene ends were 0 bases for V and 0 bases for J; bases not matched to a gene: 19. The CDR3 runs to 22 residues. Germline V gene data show CDR1 as MGHRA and CDR2 as YSYEKL. CDR3 region: CASSQDSWERAGGRVSTDTQYF. The CDR3 DNA is TGCGCCAGCAGCCAAGATTCATGGGAAAGAGCGGGGGGACGAGTTAGCACAGATACGCAGTATTTT.

The chain recombines TRBV28 with TRBJ1-1, with 9 positions matching TRBD1. Trimming cost V 6 bases and J 6 bases; bases outside gene matches: 8. Germline V gene data show CDR1 as MDHEN and CDR2 as SYDVKM. The CDR3 totals 14 residues. The CDR3 region has the DNA TGTGCCAGCAGACCTGGACAGGGGACGGCTGAAGCTTTCTTT. Translated: CASRPGQGTAEAFF.

This chain links TRBV28 with TRBJ2-3; D might be TRBD1 (5 bases). Trimming took 0 bases from V and 6 from J, leaving 13 bases between them. This CDR3 has 15 residues. Germline V gene data show CDR1 as MDHEN and CDR2 as SYDVKM. CDR3 nucleotides: TGTGCCAGCAGTTTATGGACTCAGGGTCGGGATACGCAGTATTTT. Protein product: CASSLWTQGRDTQYF.

The chain joins TRBV7-2 to TRBJ2-5, with D possibly matching TRBD2 (5 bases). Trimming left V 2 bases short and J 5 bases short, with 9 bases between. Germline CDR1 is SGHTA and CDR2 is FQGNSA. The length of the CDR3 is 13 residues. The CDR3 DNA follows: TGTGCCAGCAGCTTAAGGCGGGCGGAGACCCAGTACTTC. Translation gives CASSLRRAETQYF.